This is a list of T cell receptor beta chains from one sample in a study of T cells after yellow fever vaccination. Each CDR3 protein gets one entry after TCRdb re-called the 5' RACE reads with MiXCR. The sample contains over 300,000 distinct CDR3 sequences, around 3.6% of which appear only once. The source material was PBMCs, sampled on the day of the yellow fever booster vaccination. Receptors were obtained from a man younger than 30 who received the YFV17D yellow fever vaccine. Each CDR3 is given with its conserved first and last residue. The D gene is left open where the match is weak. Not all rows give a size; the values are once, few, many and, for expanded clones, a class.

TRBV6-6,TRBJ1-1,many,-,TGTGCCAGCAGTTACTCGAAACCGGGATGGGGAGCTTTCTTT,CASSYSKPGWGAFF
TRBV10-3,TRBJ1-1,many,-,TGTGCCATCAGTGGTAGGGGGGCTGAAGCTTTCTTT,CAISGRGAEAFF
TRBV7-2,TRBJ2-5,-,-,TGTGCCAGCAGCTTAGGCATATCGGGGAAGACCCAGTACTTC,CASSLGISGKTQYF
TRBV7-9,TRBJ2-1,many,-,TGTGCCAGCAGCCCAGCCGGGAGCTCCTACAATGAGCAGTTCTTC,CASSPAGSSYNEQFF
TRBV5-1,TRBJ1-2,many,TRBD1,TGCGCCAGCAACGGACAGGGGGCTCTAGGAGATAACTATGGCTACACCTTC,CASNGQGALGDNYGYTF
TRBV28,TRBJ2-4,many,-,TGTGCCAGCAGTTTAAGGGCAGGGAAAAACATTCAGTACTTC,CASSLRAGKNIQYF
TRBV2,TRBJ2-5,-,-,TGTGCCAGCAGTGGCCCCCGGGTGACCCAGTACTTC,CASSGPRVTQYF
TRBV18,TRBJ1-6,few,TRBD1,TGTGCCAGCTCACCAGCCGACAGGGGAGATTCACCCCTCCACTTT,CASSPADRGDSPLHF
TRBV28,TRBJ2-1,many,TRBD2,TGTGCCAGCAGCCAACTAGCGGGGGCTAGCAATGAGCAGTTCTTC,CASSQLAGASNEQFF
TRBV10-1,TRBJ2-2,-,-,TGCGCCAGCAGAGAAGTTAACACCGGGGAGCTGTTTTTT,CASREVNTGELFF
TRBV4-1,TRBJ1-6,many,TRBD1,TGCGCCAGCAGCCATGTACGACAGGGGCGGTCACCCCTCCACTTT,CASSHVRQGRSPLHF
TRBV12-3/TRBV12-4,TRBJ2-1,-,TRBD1,TGTGCCAGCAGCAAGGGACAGGGGGTTAACAATGAGCAGTTCTTC,CASSKGQGVNNEQFF
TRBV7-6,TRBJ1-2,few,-,TGTGCCAGCAGCTTAGTGGTTTCAGGGGACGATGGCTACACCTTC,CASSLVVSGDDGYTF
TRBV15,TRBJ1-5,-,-,TGTGCCACCAGCAGAGAACCGACTGGTCGGCCCCAGCATTTT,CATSREPTGRPQHF
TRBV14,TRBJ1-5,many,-,TGTGCCAGCAGTGGGGTCCTCCGGCAGCCCCAGCATTTT,CASSGVLRQPQHF
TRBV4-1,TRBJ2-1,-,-,TGCGCCAGCAGCCAAGTCGCCGGCCGCTCCTACAATGAGCAGTTCTTC,CASSQVAGRSYNEQFF
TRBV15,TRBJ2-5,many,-,TGTGCCACCAGCAGAGAGCGTGGGGGAGGCCAGTACTTC,CATSRERGGGQYF
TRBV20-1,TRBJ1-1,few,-,TGCAGTGCTAGAGTGCCGGGGACTTTGATTGAAGCTTTCTTT,CSARVPGTLIEAFF
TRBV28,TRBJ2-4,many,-,TGTGCCAGCAGTTTATTGTTCGGGACAAACCGGAACATTCAGTACTTC,CASSLLFGTNRNIQYF
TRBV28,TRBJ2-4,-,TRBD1,TGTGCCAGCAGCTATGGGACAGGACAAAACATTCAGTACTTC,CASSYGTGQNIQYF
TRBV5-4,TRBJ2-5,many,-,TGTGCCAGCTCTGGCCCTATAGCGGAGACCCAGTACTTC,CASSGPIAETQYF
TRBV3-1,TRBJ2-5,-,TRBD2,TGTGCCAGCAGCTCCGACGGGGGGGCGTTTCAAGAGACCCAGTACTTC,CASSSDGGAFQETQYF
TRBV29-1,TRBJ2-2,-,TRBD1,TGCAGCGTTAGATTCGGACAGGGCTCCGGGGAGCTGTTTTTT,CSVRFGQGSGELFF
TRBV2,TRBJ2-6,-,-,TGTGCCAGCAGGGGAAGCTCTGGGGCCAACGTCCTGACTTTC,CASRGSSGANVLTF
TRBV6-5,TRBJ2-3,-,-,TGTGCCAGCAGTTACAATCGCGAACTCGACGAGTATTTT,CASSYNRELDEYF
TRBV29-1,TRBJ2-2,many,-,TGCAGCGTTGTCAGGGGGGCGAACACCGGGGAGCTGTTTTTT,CSVVRGANTGELFF
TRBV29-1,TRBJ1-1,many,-,TGCAGCGTTGGGGGGGGATGGGGGATGAACACTGAAGCTTTCTTT,CSVGGGWGMNTEAFF
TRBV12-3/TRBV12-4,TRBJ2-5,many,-,TGTGCCAGCAGAACGGTCGGCGCCTTCAGGACCCAGTACTTC,CASRTVGAFRTQYF
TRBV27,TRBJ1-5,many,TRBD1,TGTGCCAGCAGTGCGGGACAGGGGTACGTGGAGCCCCAGCATTTT,CASSAGQGYVEPQHF
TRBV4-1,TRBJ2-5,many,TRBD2,TGCGCCAGCAGCCAAGGGATAGCGGGGGGGCCGCAAGAGACCCAGTACTTC,CASSQGIAGGPQETQYF
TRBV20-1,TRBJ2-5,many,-,TGCAGTGCTCTTAGAGGGGAGTCATACAAAGGGACCCAGTACTTC,CSALRGESYKGTQYF
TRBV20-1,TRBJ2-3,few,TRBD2,TGCAGTGCTCCCAATCCCCTAGCGGGGGGGCTGGATACGCAGTATTTT,CSAPNPLAGGLDTQYF
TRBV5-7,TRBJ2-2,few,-,TGTGCCAGCAGCTCGGGGGCGGGGAACACCGGGGAGCTGTTTTTT,CASSSGAGNTGELFF
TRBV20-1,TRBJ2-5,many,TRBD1,TGCAGTGCTAGAGGGGGACAGGGACTAGAGACCCAGTACTTC,CSARGGQGLETQYF
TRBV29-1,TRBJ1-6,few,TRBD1,TGCAGCGTCGGACAGGGGGATAATTCACCCCTCCACTTT,CSVGQGDNSPLHF
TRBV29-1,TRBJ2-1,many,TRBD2,TGCAGCGCATTGGGGGGGAATGAGCAGTTCTTC,CSALGGNEQFF
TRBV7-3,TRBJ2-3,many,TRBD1,TGTGCCAGCAGCTTACTGGGTCCCTCTACAGGGGGTTTCACAGATACGCAGTATTTT,CASSLLGPSTGGFTDTQYF
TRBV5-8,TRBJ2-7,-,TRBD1,TGTGCCAGCAGCTGGGGCTCCGGGACAGGGCTATACGAGCAGTACTTC,CASSWGSGTGLYEQYF
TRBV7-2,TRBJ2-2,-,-,TGTGCCAGCAGCCACCAGGGTTCGGCCACCGGGGAGCTGTTTTTT,CASSHQGSATGELFF
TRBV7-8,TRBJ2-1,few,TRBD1,TGTGCCAGCAGTCGGACAGGGTTTGGCTACAATGAGCAGTTCTTC,CASSRTGFGYNEQFF
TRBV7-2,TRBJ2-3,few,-,TGTGCCAGCAGCTTAGACCCCCCCGCAGATACGCAGTATTTT,CASSLDPPADTQYF
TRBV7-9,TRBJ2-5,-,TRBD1,TGTGCCAGCAGCTCGGTCCCGTCCGGGACAGTACAAGAGACCCAGTACTTC,CASSSVPSGTVQETQYF
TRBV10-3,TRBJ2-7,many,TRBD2,TGTGCCATCAGTGCGGGAGGGGACTACGAGCAGTACTTC,CAISAGGDYEQYF
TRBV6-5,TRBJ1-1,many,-,TGTGCCAGCAGTTACTCCCCTGAGGGGACCATCGGCACTGAAGCTTTCTTT,CASSYSPEGTIGTEAFF